This T cell receptor (beta chain) was captured in a study of beta chain features in type 1 diabetes. Findings and limits, study-wide: All four CD4+ subsets from Type 1 diabetes patients carried moderately but significantly shorter TCRB CDR3s. In type 1 diabetes patients, VDJ junctions had fewer insertions; deletions at these junctions were more frequent.

Notes on this clone: Its target is not known.

Via CD45RO/CCR7/CD25/CD127/CD95/CD27, cells of the CD4+ naive, central memory, regulatory and stem cell-like memory subsets were sorted. Reverse transcribing all isolated RNA meant expressed TCRB transcripts were sequenced. Samples of naive, central memory and regulatory T cells yielded a mean of about 3.5 million reads. Sequencing was performed with immunoSEQ multiplex PCR; in TCRdb, only in-frame clones are kept and a portion is missing. The sample includes around 250,000 clones, roughly 15% of them seen just once. Germline assignment: CDR1 KGHSH and CDR2 LQKENI. J gave up 10 bases and V 3 bases, and 2 bases lay outside the gene matches. CDR3 length: 14 residues.

The chain has TRBV18 and TRBJ2-1, with 14 positions matching TRBD2. This receptor was taken from a woman between 40 and 55 years old in good health. The sequencing input was naive CD4+ T cells from blood. The CDR3 nucleotides read TGTGCCAGCTCACCGGGACTAGCGGGAGTGGAGCAGTTCTTC. It specifies CASSPGLAGVEQFF.